These T cell receptor beta chains were read from a single sample in a study of tumor-infiltrating lymphocytes in primary liver carcinoma. One entry per CDR3 protein results from TCRdb running MiXCR on the multiplex PCR reads. The data contain about 310,000 distinct CDR3 sequences, approximately 54% of them singletons. Sequencing was done on a sample of peripheral blood. Receptor source: a woman aged 30 to 39 with primary liver carcinoma and hepatitis B virus infection. Both conserved end residues are part of each CDR3. Each record gives: V gene, CDR3 protein.

TRBV2,CASSVRGGLELFF
TRBV13,CASSLDGAGGYEQYF
TRBV11-2,CTSGSSTSGELFF
TRBV29-1,CSVTQASGRTDTQYF
TRBV6-5,CANSPLAVSTDTQYF
TRBV7-9,CASSLVTGLAGDAAWVEQFF
TRBV28,CASSLDWSYEQYF
TRBV4-1,CASSRDRGTFDKQYF
TRBV20-1,CSAGQSGAAGSPQHF
TRBV13,CASSTSAQGNRNEQFF
TRBV11-2,CANSSPSGGAFF
TRBV5-8,CASSLLGREAVTQYF
TRBV4-1,CASSQDIRSIQYF
TRBV7-8,CASSLGGLVDKYNEQFF
TRBV29-1,CSATVSRDTGELFF
TRBV7-9,CASSPGVTVADTQYF
TRBV5-4,CASSLAGRSDIQYF
TRBV28,CASTRTSWVTDAHYF
TRBV4-2,CASSRDRGSPNEQFF
TRBV7-9,CASSSQTRKYF
TRBV11-2,CASSLVPAGSYNEQFF
TRBV5-6,CAISPLTSDSYEQYF
TRBV6-5,CASSYSTVDSPLHF